The T cell receptor delta chain described here comes from a study of DNA immune sequencing with unique molecular identifiers. Looking at the study overall: Genomic DNA came from γδ T cells magnetically enriched from buffy coats. Sequencing input was roughly 100 ng for enriched and around 1 ug for non-enriched PBMC DNA. Fluorescence-activated cell sorting enriched γδ T cells from PBMC.

A 32-plex genomic DNA assay used primers for all 8 TRDV and 4 TRDJ genes. The library had 12-nucleotide UMIs introduced over about 3 barcoding cycles, then a second adapter PCR. TCRdb repeated clone calling on the multiplex PCR reads with CATT. The data contain approximately 5,000 delta-chain clones, around 12% of them singletons. The CDR3 is 17 residues long. Per the germline V gene, CDR1 is GEAIGNYY and CDR2 is EKD. Germline trimming cut 0 bases from V and 0 bases from J; bases unmatched to any gene: 7. Study findings and constraints: Healthy donor TRD clonotypes most often used TRDV2 joined to TRDJ1.

As regards this clone: Its target is unknown. TCRdb's protein, taken from a much larger clone, differs from this DNA's translation at residue 6, likely owing to a read error; the protein displayed comes from the DNA.

The receptor comes from a human donor in good health. The genes are TRDV2 and TRDJ1; 9 positions agree with TRDD3. The sample taken for sequencing was gamma-delta T cells enriched from blood buffy coat, or unenriched PBMCs (not recorded which). The chain's CDR3 is CACDTARGYGNTDKLIF. CDR3 nucleotide sequence: TGTGCCTGTGACACCGCGCGGGGATACGGTAACACCGATAAACTCATCTTT.